Presented here are 21 T cell receptor beta chains from one specimen sequenced in a study of CD8 T cells in ankylosing spondylitis. TCRdb reanalysed the 5' RACE reads using MiXCR and keeps one entry per CDR3 protein. The table lists some 140,000 distinct CDR3 sequences, approximately 8.4% of them singletons, with more than 7% in the top ten. Sequences were obtained from synovial fluid, either unsorted or a sorted T cell fraction (not recorded which). These receptors came from a male donor with ankylosing spondylitis.

Here the CDR3 DNA reads TGTGCCAGCTCACCCACAGGGGGAGAGACCCAGTACTTC. It yields the protein CASSPTGGETQYF. The chain is built from TRBV18 and TRBJ2-5, with 8 bases identical to TRBD1. CDR3 length: 13 residues. Germline lookup yields CDR1 KGHSH and CDR2 LQKENI. V gave up 3 bases and J gave up 4 bases; unmatched junction bases: 1.

This clonotype was observed many times. The J gene is TRBJ1-2, the V gene TRBV9; no clear D gene. V lost 0 bases to trimming and J lost 0 bases, with 12 bases between them. The CDR3 is 16 amino acids. CDR1 and CDR2 (germline): SGDLS, YYNGEE. The CDR3: CASSVANPAANYGYTF. CDR3 DNA sequence: TGTGCCAGCAGCGTAGCTAACCCGGCCGCTAACTATGGCTACACCTTC.

This clonotype was picked up many times. The V and J genes are TRBV12-3 or TRBV12-4 and TRBJ2-7, with D unclear. The CDR3 extends over 12 amino acids. V was pared by 1 base and J by 1 base, with 2 bases between. The CDR3 DNA sequence: TGTGCCAGCAGTTTAGTGTCCTACGAGCAGTACTTC. Translation gives CASSLVSYEQYF.

The V gene is TRBV7-9, the J gene TRBJ2-1; 10 nucleotides line up with TRBD2. The CDR3 runs to 14 residues. Germline V lookup: CDR1 SEHNR, CDR2 FQNEAQ (reference sequence). J lost 8 bases, V lost 4 bases, and 5 bases had no gene match. Written as DNA, the CDR3 is TGTGCCAGCAGCTACCAGCGGGAGGGAGATGAGCAGTTCTTC. Translating it yields CASSYQREGDEQFF. The full variable domain, rest sourced from reference TRBV7-9 and TRBJ2-1, is DTGVSQNPRHKITKRGQNVTFRCDPISEHNRLYWYRQTLGQGPEFLTYFQNEAQLEKSRLLSDRFSAERPKGSFSTLEIQRTEQGDSAMYLCASSYQREGDEQFFGPGTRLTVL.

This clonotype was picked up a small number of times. This sequence joins TRBV29-1 and TRBJ2-5; maybe TRBD1 (5 bases). V shed 5 bases and J shed 5 bases, with 15 bases lying between them. This CDR3 region has 13 residues. The germline V gene has CDR1 SQVTM and CDR2 ANQGSEA. The CDR3 here is CSVQGPSAETQYF. The CDR3 DNA reads as TGCAGCGTTCAGGGCCCTAGTGCGGAGACCCAGTACTTC.

This clonotype was picked up many times. The chain has TRBV6-5 and TRBJ1-5, with TRBD1 matching over 9 bases. The J segment lost 7 bases and the V segment lost 0 bases, leaving 1 base of the junction unmatched. This CDR3 has 14 amino acids. Germline V gene lookup returns CDR1 MNHEY and CDR2 SVGAGI. CDR3 sequence reads: CASSYSTGGQPQHF. The CDR3 DNA is TGTGCCAGCAGTTACTCGACAGGGGGACAGCCCCAGCATTTT.

With regard to this clonotype: A read error is possible here, since a much larger clone lies one base away. The J gene is TRBJ1-5, the V gene TRBV7-2; unclear D gene. This CDR3 has 12 amino acids. Germline lookup yields CDR1 SGHTA and CDR2 FQGNSA. The V and J ends lost 5 bases and 5 bases respectively, with 7 bases between them. This CDR3 reads CASSPPDQPQHF. For the CDR3, the DNA is TGTGCCAGCAGCCCACCGGATCAGCCCCAGCATTTT.

Of note for this clonotype: A much more abundant neighbour one base away suggests this may be a read error. The genes are TRBV3-1 and TRBJ2-7; the match to TRBD1 covers 9 bases. CDR3 length equals 16 residues. The germline CDR1 and CDR2 sequences are LGHDT and YNNKEL (reference sequence). Trimming removed 4 bases from V and 6 bases from J; junction bases left unmatched: 13. CDR3 in amino acids: CASSPLGTGFLFEQYF. The CDR3 nucleotides are TGTGCCAGCAGCCCACTAGGGACAGGGTTTCTCTTCGAGCAGTACTTC.

This clonotype was found many times. V is TRBV7-6 and J is TRBJ2-3; weak D call: TRBD2 (5 bases). Germline V gene lookup returns CDR1 SGHVS and CDR2 FNYEAQ. The CDR3 has 10 residues. Trimming left V 11 bases short and J 6 bases short, with 9 bases between. The CDR3 DNA is TGTGCCTCGAGCGGTGATACGCAGTATTTT. It codes for CASSGDTQYF.

This rearrangement joins TRBV30 to TRBJ2-7; no definite D call. V gave up 3 bases and J gave up 6 bases, with 12 bases separating them. Per the germline V gene, CDR1 is GTSNPN and CDR2 is SVGIG (reference sequence). The CDR3 consists of 12 residues. The chain's CDR3 is CAWSAQWGEQYF. As DNA, the CDR3 is TGTGCCTGGAGCGCACAGTGGGGCGAGCAGTACTTC.

This clonotype was detected many times. The chain combines TRBV20-1 with TRBJ1-5; 7 bases are a match to TRBD1. With V trimmed by 3 bases and J by 6 bases, 11 bases remained unmatched. The V gene's germline CDR1 is DFQATT and CDR2 SNEGSKA (reference sequence). The CDR3 has 15 residues. CDR3 bases: TGCAGTGCTAGTAAGGTAGGGGGCTTAGCTCAGCCCCAGCATTTT. It encodes CSASKVGGLAQPQHF.

This clonotype was picked up a small number of times. The chain has TRBV12-3 or TRBV12-4 and TRBJ1-6; 7 bases agree with TRBD1. Trimming took 6 bases from V and 10 from J; bases not matched to a gene: 9. This CDR3 spans 14 amino acids. The CDR3 bases are TGTGCCAGCAGCCTGACAGGGAATGGATCACCCCTCCACTTT. The encoded protein is CASSLTGNGSPLHF.

This clonotype was counted at least ten times. The chain recombines TRBV2 with TRBJ2-7; D remains ambiguous. The CDR3 covers 12 residues. The germline gives CDR1 SNHLY, CDR2 FYNNEI. Trimming left V 6 bases short and J 6 bases short, with 12 bases between. For the CDR3, the DNA is TGTGCCAGCAGCCCCTTCGAAAGCGAGCAGTACTTC. Encoded protein: CASSPFESEQYF.

This clonotype was seen a handful of times. V and J are TRBV28 and TRBJ2-3, with 10 bases that match TRBD2. Losses at the gene ends were 5 bases for V and 3 bases for J; bases not matched to a gene: 5. This CDR3 comprises 15 residues. Germline V gene sequence: CDR1 MDHEN, CDR2 SYDVKM. DNA of the CDR3: TGTGCCAGCAGTAGCGGGAGGGCGAGAACAGATACGCAGTATTTT. Translating gives CASSSGRARTDTQYF. Combining the CDR3 with reference TRBV28 and TRBJ2-3 gives the whole variable domain DVKVTQSSRYLVKRTGEKVFLECVQDMDHENMFWYRQDPGLGLRLIYFSYDVKMKEKGDIPEGYSVSREKKERFSLILESASTNQTSMYLCASSSGRARTDTQYFGPGTRLTVL.

The V and J genes are TRBV5-6 and TRBJ2-1; 7 bases line up with TRBD1. The V gene's germline CDR1 is SGHDT and CDR2 YYEEEE. The CDR3 extends over 14 amino acids. Losses at the gene ends were 0 bases for V and 7 bases for J; bases not matched to a gene: 4. CDR3: CASSLGGGQNEQFF. CDR3 nucleotide sequence: TGTGCCAGCAGCTTGGGAGGGGGCCAGAATGAGCAGTTCTTC.

V usage is TRBV20-1 and J usage is TRBJ2-4; 8 bases agree with TRBD2. This CDR3 has 14 amino acids. The V gene end was trimmed by 4 bases and the J gene end by 3 bases; junction bases not matched to a gene: 5. The germline gives CDR1 DFQATT, CDR2 SNEGSKA (reference sequence). The CDR3 region has the DNA TGCAGTGCTATCGGACTAGCCGGCAAAAACATTCAGTACTTC. Protein product: CSAIGLAGKNIQYF.

This clonotype was picked up many times. The chain uses TRBV4-1 and TRBJ2-7; TRBD1 is a possible D gene (5 bases). The germline V gene has CDR1 MGHRA and CDR2 YSYEKL. Between the trimmed V and J ends, which lost 1 base and 2 bases, there was a span of 9 bases. This CDR3 contains 14 residues. CDR3 DNA: TGCGCCAGCAGCCAAGTACAGGCACCCTACGAGCAGTACTTC. Its translation: CASSQVQAPYEQYF.

This clonotype has a count of ten or more. The rearrangement joins TRBV20-1 to TRBJ1-3; 7 positions agree with TRBD1. The J segment lost 10 bases and the V segment lost 6 bases, leaving 15 bases of the junction unmatched. Germline V gene lookup returns CDR1 DFQATT and CDR2 SNEGSKA (reference sequence). CDR3 size: 14 residues. This chain's CDR3 is CSATDRRRPGTIYF. CDR3 nucleotide sequence: TGCAGTGCAACGGACAGGCGCCGCCCGGGGACCATATATTTT.

The V and J genes are TRBV15 and TRBJ1-6, with no clear D. V shed 9 bases and J shed 7 bases, with 16 bases lying between them. Germline CDR1 LNHNV, CDR2 YYDKDF (reference sequence). This CDR3 comprises 14 residues. CDR3 region: CATRGEGGNSPLHF. The CDR3 region has the DNA TGTGCCACGAGAGGCGAAGGCGGAAATTCACCCCTCCACTTT.

This clonotype was counted only a few times. This chain uses TRBV18 with TRBJ1-1; D unresolved. From germline, CDR1 is KGHSH and CDR2 LQKENI. V gave up 4 bases and J gave up 2 bases, with 8 bases separating them. The CDR3 runs to 13 residues. CDR3 sequence: CASSLLLNTEAFF. The CDR3 nucleotides are TGTGCCAGCTCACTCCTGTTAAACACTGAAGCTTTCTTT.

This clonotype came up many times. The V gene is TRBV7-8, the J gene TRBJ1-2; maybe TRBD1 (6 bases). CDR1 is SGHVS, CDR2 FQNEAQ, per germline. Trimming left V 3 bases short and J 4 bases short, with 12 bases between. The CDR3 covers 14 residues. The CDR3 nucleotides are TGTGCCAGCAGCTTCCGGACAGAGGGCTATGGCTACACCTTC. Protein product: CASSFRTEGYGYTF.